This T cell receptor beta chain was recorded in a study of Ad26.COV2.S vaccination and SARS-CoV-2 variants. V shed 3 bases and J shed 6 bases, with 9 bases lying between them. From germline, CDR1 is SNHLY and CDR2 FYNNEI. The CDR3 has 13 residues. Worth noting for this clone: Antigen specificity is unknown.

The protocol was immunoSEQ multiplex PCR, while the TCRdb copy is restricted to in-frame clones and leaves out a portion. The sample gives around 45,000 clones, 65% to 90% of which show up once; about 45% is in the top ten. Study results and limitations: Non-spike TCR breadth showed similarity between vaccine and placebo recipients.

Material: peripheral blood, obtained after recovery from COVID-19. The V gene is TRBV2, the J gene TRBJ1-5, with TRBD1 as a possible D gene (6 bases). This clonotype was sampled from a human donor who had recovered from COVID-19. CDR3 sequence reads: CASSDLGGQPQHF. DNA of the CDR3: TGTGCCAGCAGTGATTTAGGGGGTCAGCCCCAGCATTTT.